This T cell receptor beta chain is drawn from a study of blood T cells in healthy people across ages. Findings and caveats of the study: More naive CD4+ cells and higher diversity were found in long-lived than in aged donors.

The second PCR ran about 6 to 12 cycles with a sample-barcoded 5' primer and J-beta primers. TCRdb re-called the 5' RACE reads with MiXCR, one entry per CDR3 protein. This sample has about 630,000 distinct CDR3 sequences, with 21% found just once. There were healthy Caucasian individuals from Russia, aged 6 to 90, serving as donors. It was approximately 10 milliliters of peripheral blood that were drawn from each donor. Only one count was recorded for this clonotype. Its antigen is not known. With V trimmed by 1 base and J by 8 bases, 12 bases remained unmatched. From germline, CDR1 is DFQATT and CDR2 SNEGSKA (reference sequence). The CDR3 runs to 16 residues.

This TCR was recovered from a man between 70 and 80 years old in good health. The J gene is TRBJ2-4, the V gene TRBV20-1; TRBD2 agrees at 9 bases. Sequencing was done on a sample of blood. The CDR3 sequence is CSARGASGAPRDIQYF. The CDR3 nucleotides are TGCAGTGCTAGAGGGGCTAGCGGGGCCCCGCGGGACATTCAGTACTTC.